Reported below is one T cell receptor (beta chain). What it binds is not known. This entry is derived from a study of somatic mutations in cytotoxic T cells in rheumatoid arthritis. About the research overall: Patient blood (about 32 ml EDTA) was taken immediately after diagnosis and before treatment. Notes on the study in general: Increasing age coincided with elevated CD8+ clonality among rheumatoid arthritis patients, though not among healthy controls. Among rheumatoid arthritis patients and age-matched healthy controls, CD8+ T-cell clonality was not significantly different.

The length of the CDR3 is 15 residues. Per the germline V gene, CDR1 is MRHNA and CDR2 is SNTAGT. Between the trimmed V and J ends, which lost 3 bases and 0 bases, there was a span of 12 bases. Sequencing was performed with immunoSEQ multiplex PCR; in TCRdb, only in-frame clones are kept and a portion is missing. The repertoire holds 15,000 to 20,000 clones, more than 70% seen once, with around 10% in the top ten. This receptor was taken from an adult with rheumatoid arthritis. This chain connects TRBV6-4 to TRBJ2-7; perhaps TRBD1 as D (6 bases). Sequences were obtained from CD8+ T cells sorted from blood. In DNA form, the CDR3 reads TGTGCCAGCAGTGAGGGGGCAGGCAGCTCCTACGAGCAGTACTTC. Its translation: CASSEGAGSSYEQYF.